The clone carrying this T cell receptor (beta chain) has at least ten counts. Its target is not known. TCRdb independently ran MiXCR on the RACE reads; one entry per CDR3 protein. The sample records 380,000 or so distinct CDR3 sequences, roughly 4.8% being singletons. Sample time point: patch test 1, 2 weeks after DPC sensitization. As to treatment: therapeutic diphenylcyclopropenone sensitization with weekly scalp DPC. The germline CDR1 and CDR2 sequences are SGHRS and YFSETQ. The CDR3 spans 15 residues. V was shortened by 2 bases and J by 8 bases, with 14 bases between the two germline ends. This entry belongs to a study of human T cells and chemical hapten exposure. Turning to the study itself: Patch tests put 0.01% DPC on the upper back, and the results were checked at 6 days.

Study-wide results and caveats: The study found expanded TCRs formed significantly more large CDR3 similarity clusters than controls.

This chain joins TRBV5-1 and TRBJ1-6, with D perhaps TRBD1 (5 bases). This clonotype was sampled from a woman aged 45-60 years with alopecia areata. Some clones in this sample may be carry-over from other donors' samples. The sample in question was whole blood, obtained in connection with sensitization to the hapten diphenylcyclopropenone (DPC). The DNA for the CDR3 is TGCGCCAGCAGCTTATCAGGGCCGGCGGATTCACCCCTCCACTTT. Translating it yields CASSLSGPADSPLHF. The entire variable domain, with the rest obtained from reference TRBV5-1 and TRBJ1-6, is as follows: KAGVTQTPRYLIKTRGQQVTLSCSPISGHRSVSWYQQTPGQGLQFLFEYFSETQRNKGNFPGRFSGRQFSNSRSEMNVSTLELGDSALYLCASSLSGPADSPLHFGNGTRLTVT.